Following are 28 T cell receptor beta chains from one sample sequenced in a study of blood T cell repertoires in COVID-19. The assay was immunoSEQ multiplex PCR, and TCRdb's table has in-frame clones only and misses some. The table shows hundreds of thousands of clones, with roughly 86% occurring only once. The material sequenced was PBMCs or T cells enriched from blood (not recorded which). The receptors stem from a woman between 50 and 59 years old who had been exposed to COVID-19.

V is TRBV7-2 and J is TRBJ2-2; tentatively, D is TRBD1 (7 bases). CDR1 is SGHTA and CDR2 is FQGNSA in the germline V gene. CDR3 size: 15 residues. V lost 2 bases and J lost 6, with 13 bases in between. The chain's CDR3 is CASSLYQGGAGELFF. The CDR3 coding sequence is TGTGCCAGCAGCTTATACCAGGGGGGTGCCGGGGAGCTGTTTTTT.

The chain couples TRBV6-6 to TRBJ2-5; 7 nucleotides match TRBD1. Germline-derived CDR1 and CDR2 are MNHNY and SVGAGI (reference sequence). With V trimmed by 5 bases and J by 2 bases, 5 bases remained unmatched. The CDR3 runs to 14 residues. CDR3 amino acids: CASSRLTGQETQYF. In DNA, the CDR3 is TGTGCCAGCAGTCGACTGACAGGGCAAGAGACCCAGTACTTC.

The chain employs TRBV20-1 and TRBJ2-5; unclear D gene. The germline CDR1 and CDR2 sequences are DFQATT and SNEGSKA (reference sequence). Trimming took 3 bases from V and 3 from J, leaving 8 bases between them. The CDR3 extends over 12 amino acids. The CDR3 protein is CSASGLKETQYF. CDR3 bases: TGCAGTGCTAGTGGGCTGAAAGAGACCCAGTACTTC.

The chain combines TRBV6-2 or TRBV6-3 with TRBJ2-1; a weak D match, TRBD2 (7 bases). The CDR3 runs 16 residues. Trimming left V 2 bases short and J 2 bases short, with 13 bases between. CDR1 is MNHEY and CDR2 is SVGEGT in the germline V gene. The CDR3 coding sequence is TGTGCCAGCAGTTACCGCCCGGGGGGCCCCTACAATGAGCAGTTCTTC. Protein product: CASSYRPGGPYNEQFF.

The chain uses TRBV27 and TRBJ2-7; 9 nucleotides line up with TRBD1. This CDR3 comprises 14 residues. Germline CDR1 MNHEY, CDR2 SMNVEV (reference sequence). V lost 3 bases, J lost 6 bases, and 6 bases stayed unmatched. The CDR3 DNA is TGTGCCAGCAGTTTGGGACAGGGTTTAAGCGAGCAGTACTTC. It specifies CASSLGQGLSEQYF.

This clone was seen only a few times. This chain connects TRBV11-2 to TRBJ2-7; TRBD1 matches at 8 bases. Germline V gene lookup returns CDR1 SGHAT and CDR2 FQNNGV. The CDR3 contains 15 residues. J lost 1 base, V lost 3 bases, and 5 bases had no gene match. The CDR3: CASSFLGTGSYEQYF. CDR3 DNA sequence: TGTGCCAGCAGCTTTCTAGGGACAGGATCCTACGAGCAGTACTTC.

J is TRBJ1-6 and V is TRBV5-1; D possibly corresponds to TRBD1 (5 bases). V lost 0 bases, J lost 8 bases, and 18 bases lay in between. This CDR3 region has 17 residues. CDR1 is SGHRS, CDR2 YFSETQ, per germline. The CDR3 coding sequence is TGCGCCAGCAGCTTGGATGAGTTTTGGACAACGTATTCACCCCTCCACTTT. This codes for CASSLDEFWTTYSPLHF. Full variable domain (remainder filled in from reference TRBV5-1 and TRBJ1-6): KAGVTQTPRYLIKTRGQQVTLSCSPISGHRSVSWYQQTPGQGLQFLFEYFSETQRNKGNFPGRFSGRQFSNSRSEMNVSTLELGDSALYLCASSLDEFWTTYSPLHFGNGTRLTVT.

This chain links TRBV5-5 with TRBJ1-2; TRBD1 aligns across 7 bases. The germline gives CDR1 SGHKS, CDR2 YYEKEE (reference sequence). V gave up 0 bases and J gave up 4 bases; unmatched junction bases: 6. The CDR3 sequence is 15 residues long. The CDR3 region is CASSLAGTALYGYTF. CDR3 nucleotides: TGTGCCAGCAGCTTGGCCGGGACAGCACTCTATGGCTACACCTTC.

The chain is built from TRBV5-1 and TRBJ1-1; D is undetermined. The germline gives CDR1 SGHRS, CDR2 YFSETQ. V was shortened by 6 bases and J by 0 bases, with 15 bases between the two germline ends. The CDR3 runs to 15 residues. The CDR3 DNA follows: TGCGCCAGCACCACTCGCCGAGAGATGAACACTGAAGCTTTCTTT. It encodes CASTTRREMNTEAFF. Full variable domain (outside the CDR3, taken from reference TRBV5-1 and TRBJ1-1): KAGVTQTPRYLIKTRGQQVTLSCSPISGHRSVSWYQQTPGQGLQFLFEYFSETQRNKGNFPGRFSGRQFSNSRSEMNVSTLELGDSALYLCASTTRREMNTEAFFGQGTRLTVV.

The chain joins TRBV11-2 to TRBJ2-1; D call uncertain. Deletions cut 0 bases from V and 4 bases from J, with 10 bases between. CDR3 length: 15 residues. Germline CDR1 is SGHAT and CDR2 is FQNNGV. CDR3 sequence: CASSLEFTPYNEQFF. Here the CDR3 DNA reads TGTGCCAGCAGCTTAGAGTTTACACCTTACAATGAGCAGTTCTTC.

This chain links TRBV10-3 with TRBJ2-1; 9 nucleotides agree with TRBD1. CDR1 is ENHRY and CDR2 is SYGVKD in the germline V gene. Trimming cost V 5 bases and J 8 bases; bases outside gene matches: 7. The CDR3 covers 14 residues. CDR3 DNA: TGTGCCATCAGTTATCTACAGGGGGCAGATGAGCAGTTCTTC. Residues: CAISYLQGADEQFF.

This clone showed up just once. The rearrangement uses TRBV6-5 and TRBJ2-7; 7 bases are shared with TRBD1. CDR3 length equals 14 residues. Germline CDR1 is MNHEY and CDR2 is SVGAGI. V trimming: 2 bases; J trimming: 3 bases; junction bases outside the gene matches: 4. CDR3 DNA sequence: TGTGCCAGCAGTTACAGGCCAGGGGGCTACGAGCAGTACTTC. Translation gives CASSYRPGGYEQYF.

The CDR3 DNA is TGTGCCAGCAGTGAAGGGGGGGGTTTACGGCAGTTCTTC. It specifies CASSEGGGLRQFF. The rearrangement uses TRBV25-1 and TRBJ2-1; the match to TRBD2 covers 7 bases. With 2 bases clipped from V and 12 bases from J, the junction kept 7 bases outside the gene matches. CDR1 MGHDK and CDR2 SYGVNS come from the germline V gene. This CDR3 is built from 13 residues.

This clone was picked up a small number of times. J is TRBJ1-6 and V is TRBV4-1; 10 bases are shared with TRBD1. Looked up from germline, CDR1 is MGHRA and CDR2 is YSYEKL. This CDR3 contains 17 residues. V was pared by 4 bases and J by 9 bases, with 12 bases of the junction left unmatched. CDR3 sequence: CASSRTSTGGLVSPLHF. As DNA, the CDR3 is TGCGCCAGCAGCCGGACCTCGACAGGGGGCCTTGTTTCACCCCTCCACTTT.

V and J are TRBV5-4 and TRBJ1-2; TRBD1 matches 12 bases. The ends lost 9 bases at V and 7 bases at J; junction bases unmatched: 7. Germline CDR1 SGHNT, CDR2 YYREEE (reference sequence). This CDR3 has 13 amino acids. The CDR3 loop reads CATQGQGASGYTF. For the CDR3, the DNA is TGTGCCACGCAGGGACAGGGGGCTAGTGGCTACACCTTC.

This clone was seen a single time. The chain recombines TRBV28 with TRBJ2-5; the D is unclear. Germline CDR1 and CDR2: MDHEN and SYDVKM. This CDR3 has 13 residues. The ends were cut back, 7 bases at V and 4 bases at J, with 13 bases in the middle. CDR3 protein: CASTVSVLETQYF. CDR3 sequence (DNA): TGTGCCAGCACCGTTTCGGTTCTAGAGACCCAGTACTTC.

The chain recombines TRBV5-1 with TRBJ1-1; 7 nucleotides match TRBD1. This CDR3 has 16 amino acids. With V trimmed by 0 bases and J by 2 bases, 7 bases remained unmatched. CDR1 SGHRS and CDR2 YFSETQ come from the germline V gene. In DNA, the CDR3 is TGCGCCAGCAGCTTGGATCCGGGACAGATAAACACTGAAGCTTTCTTT. Its translation is CASSLDPGQINTEAFF.

The rearrangement uses TRBV3-1 (or the pseudogene TRBV3-2) and TRBJ1-1; unclear D gene. Germline loops: CDR1 LGHDT, CDR2 YNNKEL (reference sequence). V shed 1 base and J shed 1 base, with 10 bases lying between them. The CDR3 is made up of 15 amino acids. The CDR3 bases are TGTGCCAGCAGCCAAGGCGTGCTCACGAACACTGAAGCTTTCTTT. As protein: CASSQGVLTNTEAFF.

The chain links TRBV6-2 or TRBV6-3 to TRBJ2-1; D remains unclear. V was trimmed by 6 bases and J by 6 bases, leaving 15 bases between them. This CDR3 has 14 residues. Germline V gene lookup returns CDR1 MNHEY and CDR2 SVGEGT. The CDR3 reads CASSHSPSRNEQFF. The CDR3 DNA is TGTGCCAGCAGCCATTCCCCCTCTCGCAATGAGCAGTTCTTC.

J is TRBJ2-7 and V is TRBV20-1; D perhaps matches TRBD2 (6 bases). The germline V gene has CDR1 DFQATT and CDR2 SNEGSKA (reference sequence). This CDR3 contains 11 residues. The ends were cut back, 5 bases at V and 6 bases at J, with 11 bases in the middle. CDR3 bases: TGCAGTGCTTCTCAAGCGGGCGAGCAGTACTTC. It yields the protein CSASQAGEQYF.

The CDR3 loop reads CSVETGPQVEQFF. The CDR3 bases are TGCAGCGTGGAGACAGGACCCCAGGTTGAGCAGTTCTTC. This sequence joins TRBV29-1 and TRBJ2-1, with a weak D call TRBD1 (6 bases). CDR1 SQVTM and CDR2 ANQGSEA come from the germline V gene. The CDR3 runs 13 residues. Trimming pared 6 bases from V and 9 bases from J, leaving 18 bases between.

V and J are TRBV6-5 and TRBJ2-7; a weak D match, TRBD1 (5 bases). Germline lookup yields CDR1 MNHEY and CDR2 SVGAGI. The germline V and J ends were trimmed by 7 bases and 6 bases, with 13 bases remaining between them. This CDR3 has 12 amino acids. The CDR3: CASNPTGTEQYF. The CDR3 region has the DNA TGTGCCAGCAACCCCACAGGTACCGAGCAGTACTTC.

This clone was recorded a few times. The V call is TRBV10-3, the J call TRBJ1-2, with 9 bases that match TRBD1. The germline CDR1 and CDR2 sequences are ENHRY and SYGVKD. The CDR3 spans 14 residues. Germline trimming cut 2 bases from V and 2 bases from J; bases unmatched to any gene: 0. CDR3 in DNA: TGTGCCATCAGTGAGGGGACAGGGAACTATGGCTACACCTTC. This translates into CAISEGTGNYGYTF.

The V call is TRBV7-9, the J call TRBJ1-1; possibly TRBD1 for D (5 bases). Germline values: CDR1 SEHNR, CDR2 FQNEAQ (reference sequence). The CDR3 sequence is 15 residues long. V was clipped by 4 bases and J by 1 base, with 13 bases between them. The CDR3 reads CASSYSGHPNTEAFF. The CDR3 DNA is TGTGCCAGCAGCTACTCTGGACATCCGAACACTGAAGCTTTCTTT.

The V gene is TRBV5-1, the J gene TRBJ2-1; D perhaps matches TRBD2 (5 bases). The V end lost 3 bases, the J end lost 11 bases, and 12 bases lay between the germline ends. The CDR3 covers 12 residues. Looked up from germline, CDR1 is SGHRS and CDR2 is YFSETQ. This chain's CDR3 is CASSWESPQQFF. The CDR3 nucleotides are TGCGCCAGCAGCTGGGAGTCTCCGCAGCAGTTCTTC.

J is TRBJ2-2 and V is TRBV3-1 (or the pseudogene TRBV3-2); a possible D gene is TRBD1 (6 bases). Germline-derived CDR1 and CDR2 are LGHDT and YNNKEL (reference sequence). Trimming removed 0 bases from V and 6 bases from J, with 20 bases in between. CDR3 size: 18 residues. The CDR3 loop is CASSQERPSHRVPGELFF. The CDR3 nucleotides read TGTGCCAGCAGCCAAGAGAGGCCCTCTCACAGGGTACCCGGGGAGCTGTTTTTT.

This sequence joins TRBV7-8 and TRBJ2-1; 9 bases fit TRBD1. The V gene's germline CDR1 is SGHVS and CDR2 FQNEAQ. This CDR3 is 15 amino acids long. V lost 6 bases, J lost 5 bases, and 8 bases stayed unmatched. CDR3 region: CASSSRDRVNNEQFF. The CDR3 DNA is TGTGCCAGCAGTTCGCGGGACAGGGTCAACAATGAGCAGTTCTTC. The full variable domain, with the rest looked up from reference TRBV7-8 and TRBJ2-1, is GAGVSQSPRYKVAKRGQDVALRCDPISGHVSLFWYQQALGQGPEFLTYFQNEAQLDKSGLPSDRFFAERPEGSVSTLKIQRTQQEDSAVYLCASSSRDRVNNEQFFGPGTRLTVL.

This rearrangement joins TRBV28 to TRBJ1-1; D is perhaps TRBD1 (5 bases). Per the germline V gene, CDR1 is MDHEN and CDR2 is SYDVKM. The germline V and J ends were trimmed by 1 base and 1 base, with 16 bases remaining between them. The CDR3 loop spans 17 amino acids. The CDR3, as DNA: TGTGCCAGCAGTTTATCAGGGTTGAACGATAAGAACACTGAAGCTTTCTTT. Its protein is CASSLSGLNDKNTEAFF.